The source of this TCR beta chain is a study of blood T cell repertoires in COVID-19. As for the study in general: Italy, Spain and the United States were the sources of the convalescent and acute COVID-19 samples. PBMCs, B-cell-depleted T cells, or T cells provided the cDNA or gDNA that made up the material.

The table lists this clone with a few counts. TCRdb's table, derived via immunoSEQ multiplex PCR, lists solely in-frame clones and lacks some. Of 150,000 to 200,000 clones in the sample, about 92% are singletons; the top ten hold just under 2%. Patients in Seattle were enrolled during active infection, then followed longitudinally. This CDR3 is 15 amino acids long. The germline CDR1 and CDR2 sequences are SGHAT and FQDESV (reference sequence). The V gene lost 5 bases and the J gene lost 0 bases, with 13 bases spanning the gap. Source material: peripheral blood. The clonotype was recovered from a woman aged 55-69 years with COVID-19, enrolled during active disease. The chain couples TRBV11-1 to TRBJ1-1; D is possibly TRBD1 (5 bases). In DNA, the CDR3 is TGTGCCAGCAGCCCGATTCTGACAGTGAACACTGAAGCTTTCTTT. This gives the protein CASSPILTVNTEAFF.